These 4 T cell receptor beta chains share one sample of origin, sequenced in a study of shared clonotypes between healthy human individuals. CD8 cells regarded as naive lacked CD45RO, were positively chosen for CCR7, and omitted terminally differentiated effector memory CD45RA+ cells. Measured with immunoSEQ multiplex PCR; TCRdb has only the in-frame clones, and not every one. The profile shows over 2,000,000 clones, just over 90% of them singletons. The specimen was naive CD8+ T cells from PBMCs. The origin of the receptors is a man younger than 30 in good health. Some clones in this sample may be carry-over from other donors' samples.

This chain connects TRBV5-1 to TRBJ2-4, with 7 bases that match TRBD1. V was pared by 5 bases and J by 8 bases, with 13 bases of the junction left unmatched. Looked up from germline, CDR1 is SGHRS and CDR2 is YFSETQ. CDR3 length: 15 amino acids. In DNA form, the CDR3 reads TGCGCCAGCAGAAATTGGGACAGTTACCCGTACATTCAGTACTTC. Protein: CASRNWDSYPYIQYF. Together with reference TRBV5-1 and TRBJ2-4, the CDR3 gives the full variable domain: KAGVTQTPRYLIKTRGQQVTLSCSPISGHRSVSWYQQTPGQGLQFLFEYFSETQRNKGNFPGRFSGRQFSNSRSEMNVSTLELGDSALYLCASRNWDSYPYIQYFGAGTRLSVL.

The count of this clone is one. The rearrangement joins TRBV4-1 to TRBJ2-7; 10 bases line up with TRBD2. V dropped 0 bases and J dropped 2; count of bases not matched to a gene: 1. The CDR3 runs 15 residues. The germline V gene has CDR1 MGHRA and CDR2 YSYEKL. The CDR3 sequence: CASSQELAGAYEQYF. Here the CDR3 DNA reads TGCGCCAGCAGCCAAGAGCTAGCGGGGGCCTACGAGCAGTACTTC.

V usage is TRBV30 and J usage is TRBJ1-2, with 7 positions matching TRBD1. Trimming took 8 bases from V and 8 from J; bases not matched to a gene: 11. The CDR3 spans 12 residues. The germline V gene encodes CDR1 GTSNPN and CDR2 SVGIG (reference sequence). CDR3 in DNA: TGTGCCCACTTGACAGGGACGAAAGGCTACACCTTC. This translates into CAHLTGTKGYTF.

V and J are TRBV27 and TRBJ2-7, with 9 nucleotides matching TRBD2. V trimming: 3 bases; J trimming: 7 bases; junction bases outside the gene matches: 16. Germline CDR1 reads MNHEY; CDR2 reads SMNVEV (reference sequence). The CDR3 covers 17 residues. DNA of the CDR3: TGTGCCAGCAGTTTGTTAGGGGGCGGGACTAGCATCTGGGAGCAGTACTTC. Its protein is CASSLLGGGTSIWEQYF.